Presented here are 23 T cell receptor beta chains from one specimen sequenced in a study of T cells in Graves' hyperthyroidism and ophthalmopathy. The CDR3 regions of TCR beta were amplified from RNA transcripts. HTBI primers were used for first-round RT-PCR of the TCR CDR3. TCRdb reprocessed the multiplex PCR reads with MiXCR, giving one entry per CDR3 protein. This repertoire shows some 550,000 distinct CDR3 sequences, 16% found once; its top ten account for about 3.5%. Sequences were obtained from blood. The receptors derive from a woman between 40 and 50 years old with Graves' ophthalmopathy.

CDR3 in amino acids: CSVGAANTEAFF. For the CDR3, the DNA is TGCAGCGTTGGGGCAGCGAACACTGAAGCTTTCTTT. The rearrangement uses TRBV29-1 and TRBJ1-1; no reliable D call. The CDR3 spans 12 residues. Trimming removed 4 bases from V and 1 base from J, with 7 bases in between. CDR1 and CDR2 from the germline V gene are SQVTM and ANQGSEA.

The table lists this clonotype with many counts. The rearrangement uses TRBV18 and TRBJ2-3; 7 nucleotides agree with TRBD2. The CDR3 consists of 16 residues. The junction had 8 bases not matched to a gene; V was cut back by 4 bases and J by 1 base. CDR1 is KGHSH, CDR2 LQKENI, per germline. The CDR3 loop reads CASSRLSGIGTDTQYF. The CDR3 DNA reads TGTGCCAGCTCACGACTCAGCGGGATTGGCACAGATACGCAGTATTTT.

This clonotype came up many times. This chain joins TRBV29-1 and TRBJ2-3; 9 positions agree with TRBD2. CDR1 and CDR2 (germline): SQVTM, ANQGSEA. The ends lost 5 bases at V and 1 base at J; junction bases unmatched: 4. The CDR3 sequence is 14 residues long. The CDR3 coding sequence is TGCAGCGTTCGGGGCGGGAGGGGCACAGATACGCAGTATTTT. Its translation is CSVRGGRGTDTQYF.

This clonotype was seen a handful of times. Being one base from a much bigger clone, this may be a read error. This chain's CDR3 is CTSSPGTGVIETQYF. In nucleotides, the CDR3 is TGTACCAGCAGTCCCGGGACAGGGGTAATCGAGACCCAGTACTTC. The chain is built from TRBV28 and TRBJ2-5; TRBD1 matches at 10 bases. This CDR3 comprises 15 residues. Germline CDR1 reads MDHEN; CDR2 reads SYDVKM. The complete variable domain, with remaining parts taken from reference TRBV28 and TRBJ2-5, reads DVKVTQSSRYLVKRTGEKVFLECVQDMDHENMFWYRQDPGLGLRLIYFSYDVKMKEKGDIPEGYSVSREKKERFSLILESASTNQTSMYLCTSSPGTGVIETQYFGPGTRLLVL.

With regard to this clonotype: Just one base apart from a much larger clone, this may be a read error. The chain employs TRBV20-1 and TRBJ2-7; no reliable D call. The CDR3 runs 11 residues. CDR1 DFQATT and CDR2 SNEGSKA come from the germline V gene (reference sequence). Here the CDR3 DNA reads TGCGGTGCTAGGCTCTCCTACGAGCAGTACTTC. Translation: CGARLSYEQYF.

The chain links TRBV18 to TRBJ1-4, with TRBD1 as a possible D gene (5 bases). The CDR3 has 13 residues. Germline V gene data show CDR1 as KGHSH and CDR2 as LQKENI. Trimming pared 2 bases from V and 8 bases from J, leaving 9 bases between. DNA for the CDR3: TGTGCCAGCTCACCAGCCTGGGACGAAAAACTGTTTTTT. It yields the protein CASSPAWDEKLFF.

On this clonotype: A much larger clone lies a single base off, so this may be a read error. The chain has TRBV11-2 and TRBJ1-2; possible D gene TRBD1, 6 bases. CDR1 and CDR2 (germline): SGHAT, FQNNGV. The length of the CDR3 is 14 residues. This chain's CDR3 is CASSPNEGVYGYIF. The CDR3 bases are TGTGCCAGCAGCCCTAACGAGGGGGTCTATGGCTACATCTTC.

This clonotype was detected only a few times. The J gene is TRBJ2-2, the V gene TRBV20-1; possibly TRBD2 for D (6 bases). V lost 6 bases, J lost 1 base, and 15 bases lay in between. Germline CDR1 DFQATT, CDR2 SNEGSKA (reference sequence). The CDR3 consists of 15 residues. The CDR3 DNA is TGCAGTGCGCCTATCACCGGGGGGAACACCGGGGAGCTGTTTTTT. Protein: CSAPITGGNTGELFF.

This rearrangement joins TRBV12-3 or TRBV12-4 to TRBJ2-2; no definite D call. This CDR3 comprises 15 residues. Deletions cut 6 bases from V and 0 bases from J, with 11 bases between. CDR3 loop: CASRTGPANTGELFF. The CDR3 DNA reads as TGTGCCAGCAGGACGGGTCCCGCGAACACCGGGGAGCTGTTTTTT.

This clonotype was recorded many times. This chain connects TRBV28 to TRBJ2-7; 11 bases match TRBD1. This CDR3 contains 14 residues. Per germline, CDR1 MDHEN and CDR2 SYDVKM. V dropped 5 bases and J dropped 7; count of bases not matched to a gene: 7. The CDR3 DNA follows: TGTGCCAGCAGTCTTGGACAGGGGGCTGGGGAGCAGTACTTC. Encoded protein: CASSLGQGAGEQYF.

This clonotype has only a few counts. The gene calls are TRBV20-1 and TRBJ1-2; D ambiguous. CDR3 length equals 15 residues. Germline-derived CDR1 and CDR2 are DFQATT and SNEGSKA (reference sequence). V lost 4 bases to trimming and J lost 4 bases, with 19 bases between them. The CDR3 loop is CSAKQRRGFFYGYTF. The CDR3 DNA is TGCAGTGCTAAACAGAGGAGAGGGTTCTTCTATGGCTACACCTTC.

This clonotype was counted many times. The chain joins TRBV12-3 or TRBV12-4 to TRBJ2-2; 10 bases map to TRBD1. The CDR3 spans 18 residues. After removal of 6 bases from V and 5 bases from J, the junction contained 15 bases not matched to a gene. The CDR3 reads CASRATGTGAQLTGELFF. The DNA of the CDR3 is TGTGCCAGCAGGGCTACCGGGACAGGGGCGCAGTTGACCGGGGAGCTGTTTTTT.

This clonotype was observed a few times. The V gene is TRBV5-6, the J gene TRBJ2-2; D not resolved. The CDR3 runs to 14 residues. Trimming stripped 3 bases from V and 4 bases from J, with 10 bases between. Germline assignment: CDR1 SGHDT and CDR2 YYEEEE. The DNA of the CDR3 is TGTGCCAGCAGCTCATACTATTTCACCGGGGAGCTGTTTTTT. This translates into CASSSYYFTGELFF.

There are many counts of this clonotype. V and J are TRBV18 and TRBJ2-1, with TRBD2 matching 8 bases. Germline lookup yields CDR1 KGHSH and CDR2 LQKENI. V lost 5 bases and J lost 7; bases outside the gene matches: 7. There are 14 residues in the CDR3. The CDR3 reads CASSSGLEGNEQFF. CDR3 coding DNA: TGTGCCAGCTCATCGGGACTAGAGGGGAATGAGCAGTTCTTC.

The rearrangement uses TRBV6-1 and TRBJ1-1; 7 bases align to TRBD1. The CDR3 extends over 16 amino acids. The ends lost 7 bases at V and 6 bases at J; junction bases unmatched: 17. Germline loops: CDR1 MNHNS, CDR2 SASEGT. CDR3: CASTTGAPQINAEAFF. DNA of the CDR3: TGTGCCAGCACCACAGGGGCCCCTCAGATAAACGCTGAAGCTTTCTTT.

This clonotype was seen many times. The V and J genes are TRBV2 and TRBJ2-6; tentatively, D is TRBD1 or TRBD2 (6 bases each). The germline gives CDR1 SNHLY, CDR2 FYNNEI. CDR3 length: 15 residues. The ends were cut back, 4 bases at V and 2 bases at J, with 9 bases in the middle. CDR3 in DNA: TGTGCCAGCAGTGCGAGGGGGGCTGGGGCCAACGTCCTGACTTTC. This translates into CASSARGAGANVLTF.

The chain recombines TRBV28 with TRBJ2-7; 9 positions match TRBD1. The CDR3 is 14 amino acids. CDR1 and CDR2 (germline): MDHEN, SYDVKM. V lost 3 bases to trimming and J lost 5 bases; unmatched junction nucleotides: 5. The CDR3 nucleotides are TGTGCCAGCAGTTTCCACGGGACAGGGAACGAGCAGTACTTC. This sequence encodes CASSFHGTGNEQYF.

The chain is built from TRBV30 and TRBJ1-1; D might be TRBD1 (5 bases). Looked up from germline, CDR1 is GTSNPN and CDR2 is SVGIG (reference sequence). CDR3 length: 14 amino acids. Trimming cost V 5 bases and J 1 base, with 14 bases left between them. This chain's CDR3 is CAWRAGTSNTEAFF. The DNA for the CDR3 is TGTGCCTGGCGAGCCGGGACGTCGAACACTGAAGCTTTCTTT. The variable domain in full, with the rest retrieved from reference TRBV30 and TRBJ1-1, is SQTIHQWPATLVQPVGSPLSLECTVEGTSNPNLYWYRQAAGRGLQLLFYSVGIGQISSEVPQNLSASRPQDRQFILSSKKLLLSDSGFYLCAWRAGTSNTEAFFGQGTRLTVV.

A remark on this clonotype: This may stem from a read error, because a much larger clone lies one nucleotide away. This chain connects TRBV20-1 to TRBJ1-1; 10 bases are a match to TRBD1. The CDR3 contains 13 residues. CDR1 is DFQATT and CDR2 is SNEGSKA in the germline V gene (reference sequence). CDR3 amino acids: CSAAGQGNTEASF. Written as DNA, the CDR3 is TGCAGTGCCGCGGGACAGGGGAACACTGAAGCTTCCTTT.

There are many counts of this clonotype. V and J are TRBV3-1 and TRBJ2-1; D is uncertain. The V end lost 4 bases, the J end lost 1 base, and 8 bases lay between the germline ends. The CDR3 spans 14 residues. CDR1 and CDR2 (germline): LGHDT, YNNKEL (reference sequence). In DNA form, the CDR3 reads TGTGCCAGCAGCCCCGACTGGTCCTACAATGAGCAGTTCTTC. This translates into CASSPDWSYNEQFF.

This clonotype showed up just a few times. Here the CDR3 DNA reads TGTGCCAGCACCTTTGCGCCGGGACGGATGTACTTC. This sequence encodes CASTFAPGRMYF. The chain recombines TRBV28 with TRBJ2-5, with D perhaps assigned TRBD1 or TRBD2 (5 bases each). The CDR3 has 12 amino acids. Per germline, CDR1 MDHEN and CDR2 SYDVKM. Between the trimmed V and J ends, which lost 7 bases and 13 bases, there was a span of 19 bases.

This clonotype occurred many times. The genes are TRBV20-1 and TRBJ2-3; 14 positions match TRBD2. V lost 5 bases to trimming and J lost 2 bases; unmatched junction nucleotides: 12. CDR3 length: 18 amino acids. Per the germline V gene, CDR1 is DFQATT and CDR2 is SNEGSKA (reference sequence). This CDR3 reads CSAPQRGLAGVTTDTQYF. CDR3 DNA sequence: TGCAGTGCTCCCCAAAGGGGACTAGCGGGAGTTACCACAGATACGCAGTATTTT.

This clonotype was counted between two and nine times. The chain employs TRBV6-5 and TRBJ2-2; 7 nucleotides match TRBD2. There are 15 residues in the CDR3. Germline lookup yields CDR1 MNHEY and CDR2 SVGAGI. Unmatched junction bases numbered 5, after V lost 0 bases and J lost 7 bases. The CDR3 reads CASSYSSSGVGELFF. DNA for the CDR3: TGTGCCAGCAGTTACTCGTCTAGCGGAGTCGGGGAGCTGTTTTTT.